The TCR beta chain under discussion was sequenced for a study of blood T cell repertoires in COVID-19 (dated by TCRdb to the early 2020s). Regarding the complete study: Samples from collaborators originated in the United States, Italy and Spain and spanned both the acute and convalescent phases of COVID-19. The material from the prospective study consisted of cDNA or gDNA derived from T cells, B-cell-depleted T cells, or PBMCs. The dataset comprised deeply sampled blood TCRbeta repertoires from subjects exposed to, actively infected with, or recovered from COVID-19. The repertoires were made available in a free public database intended to serve as a resource for research on the immune response to SARS-CoV-2. The samples were drawn from two sources: the first 160 participants of the ongoing ImmuneRACE study, and over 1,000 subjects contributed by 6 global collaborators. Sample metadata almost always included a de-identified subject ID, COVID-19 status, age in years and sex. Where HLA class I and class II types were available, the types were taken from metadata supplied by the sample provider, not from assay-based typing. Here is what the overall study found, with its caveats: Clinical and demographic metadata were provided uncurated, with the amount varying by source and participant.

The CDR3 runs 14 amino acids, cysteine and phenylalanine included. Of the read, only the CDR3 DNA is kept; its 42 bases are in frame from base 1. As encoded in the germline V gene, CDR1 is SGHRS while CDR2 is YFSETQ. Trimming at the junction amounts to 0 bases on V and 2 bases on J, and the germline ends lie 6 bases apart. Enrolling through a virtual design, the prospective study's participants ranged in age from roughly 18 to 95 years and lived across more than 20 United States geographic areas. In the prospective study, participants were assigned to cohorts based on the clinical history participants reported in a screening survey and a study questionnaire. In the prospective study, whole blood, serum and a nasopharyngeal or oropharyngeal swab were collected from each participant by mobile phlebotomists. Over a roughly two-month period, participants in the prospective study had the option of providing additional blood draws and questionnaires. Prospective study blood samples were shipped either frozen or at room temperature before DNA extraction.

Remarks on this clone: What this receptor recognizes is not known. Per-base quality was not reported, and no clone a single base away is much larger than it.

The immunoSEQ Assay, a bias-controlled multiplex PCR, was used to amplify TCRbeta CDR3 regions from genomic DNA. Turning to the authors' computational methods: Nucleated cell counts per sample were estimated from amplification of reference gene primers within the assay. To quantify the absolute abundance of each unique TCRbeta CDR3 rearrangement, sequence reads were collapsed and filtered. For each sample, productive Simpson clonality was calculated as the square root of Simpson's diversity index over productive rearrangements. What TCRdb holds here is the immuneACCESS table cut down to in-frame rearrangements. Part of the clones is not present; checked against another copy, under half of the missing clones reflect an unresolved V gene, and the others are unexplained. Clone size and the V and J calls come from that table; the DNA yielded D and trimming. Here the sample has 70,000 to 90,000 clones; roughly 91% occur a single time. The ten largest clones represent 1% to 1.5% of the sample.

The sample taken for sequencing was PBMCs or T cells enriched from blood (not recorded which). The chain is made from TRBV5-1 and TRBJ1-5; possibly the D gene is TRBD1, per 5 matching bases. This TCR came from a woman aged 45 to 65 with acute COVID-19. The bases are TGCGCCAGCAGCTTGGAAGGGGGCAATCAGCCCCAGCATTTT. This encodes CASSLEGGNQPQHF.